The 4 T cell receptor beta chains presented below share a single source sample, sequenced in a study of T-cell reconstitution after alpha-beta-depleted transplantation in children. Preparation of the TCRbeta library used unique molecular identifiers. TCRdb used MiXCR to reprocess the PCR reads, holding one entry per CDR3 protein. The sample lists 700,000 to 950,000 distinct CDR3 sequences, roughly 15% seen once, with 5% in the top ten. Source: PBMCs, mostly from graft donor cells, taken 360 days after TCRalphabeta/CD19-depleted stem cell transplant. The receptors come from a male patient aged 10 to 17 who had a stem cell transplant for acute lymphoblastic leukemia, so the T cells may come from the graft donor.

This clonotype showed up just a few times. The chain employs TRBV29-1 and TRBJ2-7; 8 nucleotides line up with TRBD1. Per germline, CDR1 SQVTM and CDR2 ANQGSEA. V trimming: 2 bases; J trimming: 3 bases; junction bases outside the gene matches: 3. The CDR3 runs to 13 residues. CDR3 sequence (DNA): TGCAGCGTTGAAAGGACAGGGAACTACGAGCAGTACTTC. Its translation is CSVERTGNYEQYF.

V is TRBV11-2 and J is TRBJ2-3; D unresolved. This CDR3 has 15 residues. The germline V and J ends were trimmed by 6 bases and 0 bases, with 13 bases remaining between them. Germline CDR1 is SGHAT and CDR2 is FQNNGV. CDR3 coding DNA: TGTGCCAGCAGTCAGATTACCGCCAGCACAGATACGCAGTATTTT. Translated, it gives CASSQITASTDTQYF. Full variable domain (remainder filled in from reference TRBV11-2 and TRBJ2-3): EAGVAQSPRYKIIEKRQSVAFWCNPISGHATLYWYQQILGQGPKLLIQFQNNGVVDDSQLPKDRFSAERLKGVDSTLKIQPAKLEDSAVYLCASSQITASTDTQYFGPGTRLTVL.

This clonotype was observed a few times. The chain links TRBV27 to TRBJ2-6; 9 positions match TRBD2. The germline V gene encodes CDR1 MNHEY and CDR2 SMNVEV (reference sequence). The CDR3 has 19 residues. With V trimmed by 2 bases and J by 3 bases, 11 bases remained unmatched. The CDR3 here is CASSLERGAGMYGANVLTF. The CDR3 nucleotides are TGTGCCAGCAGTTTAGAGCGGGGGGCGGGGATGTATGGGGCCAACGTCCTGACTTTC.

To note about this clonotype: At one of its ends the junction is not consistent with the germline gene, which may arise from a read error. The chain couples TRBV11-3 to TRBJ2-5; TRBD2 agrees at 14 bases. From germline, CDR1 is SGHNT and CDR2 YENEEA. CDR3 length equals 16 residues. CDR3 sequence (DNA): TGTGCCAGCAGTTTAGGGACTAGCGGGAGTTCAGAGACCCAGTACTTC. Its protein is CASSLGTSGSSETQYF.